Given below is one TCR beta chain in context. As yet, its antigen is unknown. Germline V gives CDR1 MNHEY, CDR2 SMNVEV (reference sequence). There are 13 residues in the CDR3. J was trimmed by 10 bases and V by 8 bases; bases with no gene match: 4. This sample was included in a study of T cells and Merkel cell carcinoma outcomes. Overall study findings and caveats: In Merkel cell carcinoma, repertoire and T-cell density reportedly predicted outcomes.

Using immunoSEQ multiplex PCR, the repertoire was profiled, and TCRdb retains in-frame clones only, with some absent. Among some 19,000 clones, roughly 82% were seen once, and the ten largest hold 3.1%. This sequence was found in a human donor with Merkel cell carcinoma. Sequencing input: tumor tissue from Merkel cell carcinoma. The V and J genes are TRBV27 and TRBJ2-1; 14 bases are shared with TRBD2. The CDR3 spells CASSRTSGGEQFF. CDR3 nucleotides: TGTGCCAGCTCGAGGACTAGCGGGGGGGAGCAGTTCTTC.